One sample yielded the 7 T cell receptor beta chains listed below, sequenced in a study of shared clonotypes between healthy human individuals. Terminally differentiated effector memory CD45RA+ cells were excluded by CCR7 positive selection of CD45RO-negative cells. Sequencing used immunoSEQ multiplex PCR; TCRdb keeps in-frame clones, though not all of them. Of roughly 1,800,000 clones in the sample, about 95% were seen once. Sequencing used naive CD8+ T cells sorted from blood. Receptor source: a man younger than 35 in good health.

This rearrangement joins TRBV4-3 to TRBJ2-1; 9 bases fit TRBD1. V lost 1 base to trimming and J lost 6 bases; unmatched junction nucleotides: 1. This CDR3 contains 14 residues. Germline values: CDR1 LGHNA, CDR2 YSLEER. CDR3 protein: CASSQGTGANEQFF. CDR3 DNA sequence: TGCGCCAGCAGCCAAGGGACAGGGGCCAATGAGCAGTTCTTC.

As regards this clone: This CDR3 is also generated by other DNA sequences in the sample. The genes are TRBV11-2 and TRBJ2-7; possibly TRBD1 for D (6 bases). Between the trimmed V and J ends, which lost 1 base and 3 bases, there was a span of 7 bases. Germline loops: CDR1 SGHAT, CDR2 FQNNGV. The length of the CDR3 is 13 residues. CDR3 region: CASSLVQGYEQYF. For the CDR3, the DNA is TGTGCCAGCAGCTTAGTACAGGGCTACGAGCAGTACTTC. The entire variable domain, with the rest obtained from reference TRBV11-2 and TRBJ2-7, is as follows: EAGVAQSPRYKIIEKRQSVAFWCNPISGHATLYWYQQILGQGPKLLIQFQNNGVVDDSQLPKDRFSAERLKGVDSTLKIQPAKLEDSAVYLCASSLVQGYEQYFGPGTRLTVT.

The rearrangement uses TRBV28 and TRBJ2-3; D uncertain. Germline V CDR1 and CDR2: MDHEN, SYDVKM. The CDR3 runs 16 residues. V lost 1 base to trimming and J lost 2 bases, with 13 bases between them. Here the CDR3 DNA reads TGTGCCAGCAGTTTATCCGGACGTAGTAACACAGATACGCAGTATTTT. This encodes CASSLSGRSNTDTQYF.

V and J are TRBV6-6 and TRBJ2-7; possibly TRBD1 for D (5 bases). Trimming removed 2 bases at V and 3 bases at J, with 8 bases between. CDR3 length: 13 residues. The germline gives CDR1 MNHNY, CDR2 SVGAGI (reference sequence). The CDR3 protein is CASSYGRVYEQYF. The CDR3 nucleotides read TGTGCCAGCAGTTACGGCAGGGTCTACGAGCAGTACTTC.

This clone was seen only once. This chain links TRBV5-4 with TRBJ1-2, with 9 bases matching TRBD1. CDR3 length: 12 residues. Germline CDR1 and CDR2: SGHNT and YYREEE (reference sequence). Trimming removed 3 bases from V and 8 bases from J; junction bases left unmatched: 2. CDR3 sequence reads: CASSYGTGGYTF. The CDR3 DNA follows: TGTGCCAGCAGCTACGGGACAGGGGGCTACACCTTC.

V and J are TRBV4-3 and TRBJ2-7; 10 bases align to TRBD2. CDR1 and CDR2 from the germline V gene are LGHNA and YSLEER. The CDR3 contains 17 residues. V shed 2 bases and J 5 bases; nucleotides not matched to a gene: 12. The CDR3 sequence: CASSQSARGTSVNEQYF. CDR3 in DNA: TGCGCCAGCAGCCAAAGTGCACGCGGGACTAGCGTCAACGAGCAGTACTTC.

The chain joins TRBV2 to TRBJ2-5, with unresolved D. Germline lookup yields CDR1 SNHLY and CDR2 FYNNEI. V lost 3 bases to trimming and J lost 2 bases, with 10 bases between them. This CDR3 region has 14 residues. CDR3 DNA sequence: TGTGCCAGCAGTGATAAGTCCATTCAAGAGACCCAGTACTTC. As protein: CASSDKSIQETQYF.